This T cell receptor beta chain was retrieved from a study of cytomegalovirus exposure and HLA in healthy donors. The primer mix had 60 Vbeta and 13 Jbeta primers. The data were produced by immunoSEQ multiplex PCR, yet TCRdb's version contains in-frame clones alone and is incomplete. The sample data list 80,000 to 100,000 clones. V lost 5 bases, J lost 2 bases, and 7 bases lay in between. Germline lookup yields CDR1 SGHTA and CDR2 FQGTGA. There are 13 residues in the CDR3. V gene TRBV7-3 combines with J gene TRBJ1-5; D is undetermined. The origin of this receptor is a woman aged 25 to 39 in good health and CMV-seronegative. The sample was PBMCs. CDR3 in DNA: TGTGCCAGCAGCCGGGAGGGCAATCAGCCCCAGCATTTT. It encodes CASSREGNQPQHF.